This TCR beta chain was profiled in a study of early T cells in non-severe SARS-CoV-2 infection. Across the study: Bulk RNA isolated from unsorted whole blood underwent sequencing; chains were not paired.

This clonotype appeared a few times. Trimming took 3 bases from V and 6 from J, leaving 17 bases between them. CDR1 and CDR2 from the germline V gene are KGHDR and SFDVKD. CDR3 size: 16 residues. MiXCR was run by TCRdb on the 5' RACE reads, yielding one entry per CDR3 protein. The data contain roughly 99,000 distinct CDR3 sequences, more than 10% of them singletons. The rearrangement links TRBV24-1 to TRBJ2-1; tentatively, D is TRBD2 (6 bases). The specimen was whole blood, collected at baseline. The TCR comes from an adult who was a healthcare worker with PCR-confirmed SARS-CoV-2 infection or an uninfected control (not recorded which). CDR3 sequence: CATSDPVAEGSNEQFF. The CDR3 DNA sequence: TGTGCCACCAGTGATCCCGTAGCGGAGGGGAGCAATGAGCAGTTCTTC.